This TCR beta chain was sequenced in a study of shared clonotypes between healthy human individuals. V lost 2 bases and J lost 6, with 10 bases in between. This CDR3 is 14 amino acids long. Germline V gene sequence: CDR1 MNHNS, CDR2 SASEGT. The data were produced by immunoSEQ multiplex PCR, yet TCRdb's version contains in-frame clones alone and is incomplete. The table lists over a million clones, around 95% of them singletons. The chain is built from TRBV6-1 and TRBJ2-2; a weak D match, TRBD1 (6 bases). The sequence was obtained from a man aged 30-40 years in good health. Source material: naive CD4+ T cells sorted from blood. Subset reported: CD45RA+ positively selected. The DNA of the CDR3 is TGTGCCAGCAGTGAACTACAGGGTGCCGGGGAGCTGTTTTTT. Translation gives CASSELQGAGELFF.